The TCR beta chain described here comes from a study of response to subunit inactivated influenza vaccine (dated by TCRdb to 2016 to 2018). About the investigation overall: Deep quantitative T cell receptor repertoire profiling was used in the study to track responses to a trivalent subunit inactivated influenza vaccine. The paper's findings and limits, for the study overall: The authors suggested that each seasonal influenza vaccination may recruit only a limited number of new T cells.

Including the terminal cysteine and phenylalanine, the CDR3 comprises 14 residues. Only CDR3 DNA is held: 42 bases, read in frame from base 1. From a lookup of the germline V gene (reference sequence), CDR1 and CDR2 are MNHEY and SMNVEV. About this clonotype: This clone's antigen is unknown. Within one base of it there is no much larger clone, and no base qualities were kept.

Library prep was done by RT-PCR. Reads for this sample came from an Illumina HiSeq 2500. TCRdb redid the processing of the public reads, applying fastp at Q25 and MiXCR, and retained in-frame beta chains. Entries are consolidated by CDR3 protein sequence, retaining the most common genes and DNA. The sample table holds 590,000 or so distinct CDR3 sequences, of which 14% were seen once. 7.6% of the sample lies in the top ten. The source is a man aged 45-65 years who received an inactivated influenza vaccine. Donor details come from another sample of the same person, matched by shared clones. The sequencing here drew on PBMCs from blood, taken 14 to 15 days before vaccination. This sequence uses TRBV27 and TRBJ1-6; 5 matching bases give a weak D call of TRBD1. The encoded CDR3 is CATAQAGLSSPLHF. The base sequence is TGTGCTACCGCCCAGGCAGGGCTGAGTTCACCCCTCCACTTT.